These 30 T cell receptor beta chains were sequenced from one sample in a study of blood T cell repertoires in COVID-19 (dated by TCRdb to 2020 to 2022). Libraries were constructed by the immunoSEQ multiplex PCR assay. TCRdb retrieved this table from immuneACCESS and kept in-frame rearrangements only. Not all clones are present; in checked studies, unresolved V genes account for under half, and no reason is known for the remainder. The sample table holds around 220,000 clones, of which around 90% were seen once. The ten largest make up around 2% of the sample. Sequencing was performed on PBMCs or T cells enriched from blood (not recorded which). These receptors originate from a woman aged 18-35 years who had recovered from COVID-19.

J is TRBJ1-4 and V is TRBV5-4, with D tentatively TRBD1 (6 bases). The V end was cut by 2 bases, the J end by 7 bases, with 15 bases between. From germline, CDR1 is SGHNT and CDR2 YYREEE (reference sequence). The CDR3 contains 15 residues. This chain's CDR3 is CASSLQGHNTEKLFF. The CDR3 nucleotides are TGTGCCAGCAGCTTACAGGGACATAATACTGAAAAACTGTTTTTT. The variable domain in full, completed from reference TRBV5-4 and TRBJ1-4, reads ETGVTQSPTHLIKTRGQQVTLRCSSQSGHNTVSWYQQALGQGPQFIFQYYREEENGRGNFPPRFSGLQFPNYSSELNVNALELDDSALYLCASSLQGHNTEKLFFGSGTQLSVL.

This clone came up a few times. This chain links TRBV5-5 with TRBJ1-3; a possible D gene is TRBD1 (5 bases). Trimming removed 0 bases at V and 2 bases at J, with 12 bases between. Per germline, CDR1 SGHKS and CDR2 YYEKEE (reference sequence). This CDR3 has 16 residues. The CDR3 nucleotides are TGTGCCAGCAGCTTGGTGGGGGGGAATGCTGGAAACACCATATATTTT. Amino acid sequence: CASSLVGGNAGNTIYF.

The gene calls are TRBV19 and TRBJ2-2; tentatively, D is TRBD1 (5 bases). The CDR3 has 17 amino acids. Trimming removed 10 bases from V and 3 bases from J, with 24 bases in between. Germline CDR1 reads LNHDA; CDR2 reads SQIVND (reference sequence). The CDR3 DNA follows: TGTGCCAACAACACAGGTTCTCCCCCCTGGGACACCGGGGAGCTGTTTTTT. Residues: CANNTGSPPWDTGELFF.

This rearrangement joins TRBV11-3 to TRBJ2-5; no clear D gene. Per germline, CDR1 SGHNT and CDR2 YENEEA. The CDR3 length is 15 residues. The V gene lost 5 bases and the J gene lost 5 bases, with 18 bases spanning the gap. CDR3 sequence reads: CASSPTASTRETQYF. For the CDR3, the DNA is TGTGCCAGCAGCCCGACCGCTTCGACGCGGGAGACCCAGTACTTC.

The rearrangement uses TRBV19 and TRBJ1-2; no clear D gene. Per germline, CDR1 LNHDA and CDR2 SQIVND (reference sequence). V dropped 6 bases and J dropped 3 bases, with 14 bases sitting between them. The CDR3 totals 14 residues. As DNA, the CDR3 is TGTGCCAGTAGCCCCAAGACGGACTACTATGGCTACACCTTC. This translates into CASSPKTDYYGYTF.

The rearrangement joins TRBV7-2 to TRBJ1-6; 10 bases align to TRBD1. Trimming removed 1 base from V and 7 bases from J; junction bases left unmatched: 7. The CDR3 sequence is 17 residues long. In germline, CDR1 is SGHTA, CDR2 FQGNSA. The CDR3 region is CASSLVAATGGNSPLHF. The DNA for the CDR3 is TGTGCCAGCAGCTTAGTTGCTGCGACAGGGGGCAATTCACCCCTCCACTTT.

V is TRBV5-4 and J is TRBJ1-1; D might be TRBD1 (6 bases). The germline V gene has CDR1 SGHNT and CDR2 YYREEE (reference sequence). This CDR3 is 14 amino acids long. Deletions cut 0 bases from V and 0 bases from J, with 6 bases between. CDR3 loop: CASSLGQVNTEAFF. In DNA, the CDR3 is TGTGCCAGCAGCTTGGGACAGGTGAACACTGAAGCTTTCTTT.

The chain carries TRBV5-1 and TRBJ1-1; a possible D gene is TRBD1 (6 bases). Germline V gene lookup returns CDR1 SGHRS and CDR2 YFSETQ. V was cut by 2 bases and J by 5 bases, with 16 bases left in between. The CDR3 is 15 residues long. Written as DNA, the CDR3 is TGCGCCAGCAGCTTACAGGGAGTCCCGGAGACTGAAGCTTTCTTT. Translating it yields CASSLQGVPETEAFF.

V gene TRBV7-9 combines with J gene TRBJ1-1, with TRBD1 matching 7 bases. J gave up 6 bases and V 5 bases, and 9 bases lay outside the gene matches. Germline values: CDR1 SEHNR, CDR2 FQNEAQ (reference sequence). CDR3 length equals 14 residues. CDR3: CASSARTGASEAFF. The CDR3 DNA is TGTGCCAGCAGCGCGAGGACAGGAGCGTCTGAAGCTTTCTTT. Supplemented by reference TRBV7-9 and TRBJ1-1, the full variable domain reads DTGVSQNPRHKITKRGQNVTFRCDPISEHNRLYWYRQTLGQGPEFLTYFQNEAQLEKSRLLSDRFSAERPKGSFSTLEIQRTEQGDSAMYLCASSARTGASEAFFGQGTRLTVV.

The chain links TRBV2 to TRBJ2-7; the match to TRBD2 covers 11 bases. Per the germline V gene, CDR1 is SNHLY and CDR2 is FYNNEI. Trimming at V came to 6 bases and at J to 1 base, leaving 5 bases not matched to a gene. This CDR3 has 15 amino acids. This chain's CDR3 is CASRMGLAESYEQYF. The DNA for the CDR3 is TGTGCCAGCAGAATGGGACTAGCGGAATCCTACGAGCAGTACTTC. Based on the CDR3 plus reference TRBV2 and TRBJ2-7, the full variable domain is EPEVTQTPSHQVTQMGQEVILRCVPISNHLYFYWYRQILGQKVEFLVSFYNNEISEKSEIFDDQFSVERPDGSNFTLKIRSTKLEDSAMYFCASRMGLAESYEQYFGPGTRLTVT.

The CDR3 sequence: CASSPVDRVESYEQYF. CDR3 sequence (DNA): TGCGCCAGCAGCCCAGTTGACAGGGTTGAATCCTACGAGCAGTACTTC. This sequence joins TRBV5-1 and TRBJ2-7, with TRBD1 matching 7 bases. V dropped 4 bases and J dropped 1; count of bases not matched to a gene: 11. The CDR3 extends over 16 amino acids. The germline CDR1 and CDR2 sequences are SGHRS and YFSETQ.

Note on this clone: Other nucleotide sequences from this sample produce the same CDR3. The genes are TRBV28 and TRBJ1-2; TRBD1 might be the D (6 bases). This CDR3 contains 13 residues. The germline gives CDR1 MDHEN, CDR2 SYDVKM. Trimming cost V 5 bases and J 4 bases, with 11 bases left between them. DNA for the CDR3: TGTGCCAGCAGTCTCAGGGGTTCCTATGGCTACACCTTC. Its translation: CASSLRGSYGYTF.

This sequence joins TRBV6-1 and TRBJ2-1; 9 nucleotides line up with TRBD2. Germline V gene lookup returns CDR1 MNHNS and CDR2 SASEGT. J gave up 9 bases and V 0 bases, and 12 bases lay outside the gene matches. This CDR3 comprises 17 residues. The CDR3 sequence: CASSEAGTSLTIGEQFF. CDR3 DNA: TGTGCCAGCAGTGAAGCGGGGACTAGCTTAACCATCGGTGAGCAGTTCTTC.

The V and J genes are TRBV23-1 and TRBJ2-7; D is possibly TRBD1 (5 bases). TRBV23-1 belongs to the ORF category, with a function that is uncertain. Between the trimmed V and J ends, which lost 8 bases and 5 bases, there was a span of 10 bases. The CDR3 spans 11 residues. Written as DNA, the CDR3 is TGCGCCAGCCACGGACAACACGAGCAGTACTTC. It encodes CASHGQHEQYF.

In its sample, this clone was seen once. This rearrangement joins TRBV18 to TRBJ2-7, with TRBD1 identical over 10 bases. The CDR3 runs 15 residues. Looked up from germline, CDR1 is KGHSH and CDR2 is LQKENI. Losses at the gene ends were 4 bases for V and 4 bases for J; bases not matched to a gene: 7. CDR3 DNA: TGTGCCAGCTCACAGGGACAGGGGAGCCATTACGAGCAGTACTTC. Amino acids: CASSQGQGSHYEQYF.

The CDR3 here is CASSQTGAGELFF. CDR3 DNA sequence: TGCGCCAGCAGCCAAACAGGGGCCGGGGAGCTGTTTTTT. J is TRBJ2-2 and V is TRBV4-1; the match to TRBD1 covers 7 bases. From germline, CDR1 is MGHRA and CDR2 YSYEKL. This CDR3 has 13 residues. Unmatched junction bases numbered 0, after V lost 2 bases and J lost 6 bases.

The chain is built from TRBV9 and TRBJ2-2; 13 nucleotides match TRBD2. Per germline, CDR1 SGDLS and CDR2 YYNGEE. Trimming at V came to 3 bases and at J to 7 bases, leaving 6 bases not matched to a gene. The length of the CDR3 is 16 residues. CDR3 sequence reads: CASSAGLAGVGGELFF. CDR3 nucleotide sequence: TGTGCCAGCAGCGCCGGACTAGCGGGGGTCGGCGGGGAGCTGTTTTTT.

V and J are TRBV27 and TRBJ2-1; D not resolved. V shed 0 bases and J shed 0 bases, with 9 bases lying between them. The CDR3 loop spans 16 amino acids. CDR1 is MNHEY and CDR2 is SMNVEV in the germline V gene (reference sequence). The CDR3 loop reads CASSLSGGSSYNEQFF. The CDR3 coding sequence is TGTGCCAGCAGTTTATCAGGCGGTAGCTCCTACAATGAGCAGTTCTTC.

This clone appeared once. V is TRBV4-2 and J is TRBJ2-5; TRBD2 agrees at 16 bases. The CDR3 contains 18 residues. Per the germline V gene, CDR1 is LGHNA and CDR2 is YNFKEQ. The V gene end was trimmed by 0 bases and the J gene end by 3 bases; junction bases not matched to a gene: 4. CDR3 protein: CASSQEGTSGRAKETQYF. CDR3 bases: TGTGCCAGCAGCCAAGAGGGGACTAGCGGGAGGGCAAAAGAGACCCAGTACTTC.

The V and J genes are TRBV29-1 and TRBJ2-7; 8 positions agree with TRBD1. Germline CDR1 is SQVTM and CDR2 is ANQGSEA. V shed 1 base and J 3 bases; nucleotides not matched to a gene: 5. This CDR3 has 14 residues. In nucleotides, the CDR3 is TGCAGCGTTGAAGGGACAGGGATCAACTACGAGCAGTACTTC. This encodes CSVEGTGINYEQYF.

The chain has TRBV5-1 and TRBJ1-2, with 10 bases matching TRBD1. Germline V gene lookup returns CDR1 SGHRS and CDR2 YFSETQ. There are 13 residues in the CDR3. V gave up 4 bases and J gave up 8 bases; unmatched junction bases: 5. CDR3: CASSTGTGEGYTF. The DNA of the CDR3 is TGCGCCAGCAGCACAGGGACAGGGGAAGGCTACACCTTC.

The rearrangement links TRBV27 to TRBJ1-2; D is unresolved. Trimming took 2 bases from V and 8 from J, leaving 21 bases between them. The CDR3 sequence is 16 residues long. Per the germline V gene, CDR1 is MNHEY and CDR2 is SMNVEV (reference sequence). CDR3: CASSLVGLGLQDGYTF. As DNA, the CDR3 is TGTGCCAGCAGTTTAGTCGGTCTTGGACTCCAGGACGGCTACACCTTC.

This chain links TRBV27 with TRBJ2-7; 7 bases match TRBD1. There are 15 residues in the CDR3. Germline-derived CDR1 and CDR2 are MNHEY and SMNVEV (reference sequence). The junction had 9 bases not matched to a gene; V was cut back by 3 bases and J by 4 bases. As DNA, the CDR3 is TGTGCCAGCAGTTTGACCCCGGCAGGGGGTTACGAGCAGTACTTC. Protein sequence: CASSLTPAGGYEQYF.

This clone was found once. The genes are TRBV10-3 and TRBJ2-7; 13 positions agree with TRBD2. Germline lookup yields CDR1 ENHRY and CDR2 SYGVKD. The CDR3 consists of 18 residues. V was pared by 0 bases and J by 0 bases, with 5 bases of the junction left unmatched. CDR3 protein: CAISESTSGRASSYEQYF. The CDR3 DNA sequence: TGTGCCATCAGTGAGTCTACTAGCGGGAGGGCAAGCTCCTACGAGCAGTACTTC.

This CDR3 is CATSDPRGASSYEQYF. The CDR3 DNA reads TGTGCCACCAGTGACCCCCGGGGTGCCAGCTCCTACGAGCAGTACTTC. The chain has TRBV24-1 and TRBJ2-7; D perhaps matches TRBD2 (5 bases). This CDR3 region has 16 residues. Germline lookup yields CDR1 KGHDR and CDR2 SFDVKD. Trimming took 4 bases from V and 0 from J, leaving 15 bases between them.

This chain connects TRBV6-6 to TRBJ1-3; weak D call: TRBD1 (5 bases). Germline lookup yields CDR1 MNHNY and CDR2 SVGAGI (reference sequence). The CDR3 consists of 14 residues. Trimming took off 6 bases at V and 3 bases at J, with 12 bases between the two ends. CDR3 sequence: CASRLPTVGNTIYF. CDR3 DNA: TGTGCCAGCAGACTCCCGACAGTTGGAAACACCATATATTTT.

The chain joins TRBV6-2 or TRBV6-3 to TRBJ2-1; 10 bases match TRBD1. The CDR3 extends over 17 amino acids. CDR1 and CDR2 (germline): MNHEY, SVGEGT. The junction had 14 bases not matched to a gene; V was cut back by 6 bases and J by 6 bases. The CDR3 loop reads CASRPTTGGGLVNEQFF. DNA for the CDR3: TGTGCCAGCAGACCTACGACAGGGGGCGGTTTGGTCAATGAGCAGTTCTTC.

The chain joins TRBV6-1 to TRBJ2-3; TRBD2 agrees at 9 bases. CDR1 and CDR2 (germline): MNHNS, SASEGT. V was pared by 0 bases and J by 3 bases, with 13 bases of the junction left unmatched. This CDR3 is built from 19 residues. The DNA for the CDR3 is TGTGCCAGCAGTGAAGCTATAGGGACTAGCAGGTATATAACAGATACGCAGTATTTT. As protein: CASSEAIGTSRYITDTQYF.

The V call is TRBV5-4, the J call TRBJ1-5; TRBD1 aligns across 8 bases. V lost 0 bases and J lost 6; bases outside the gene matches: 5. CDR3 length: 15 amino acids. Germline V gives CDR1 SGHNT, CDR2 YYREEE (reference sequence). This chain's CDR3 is CASSLDQGAIQPQHF. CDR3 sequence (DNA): TGTGCCAGCAGCTTGGATCAGGGGGCGATTCAGCCCCAGCATTTT.

CDR3 nucleotide sequence: TGTGCCAGTAGTATCGCCGGGGAGCTGTTTTTT. Its protein is CASSIAGELFF. V and J are TRBV19 and TRBJ2-2; no clear D gene. The CDR3 is made up of 11 amino acids. Germline V CDR1 and CDR2: LNHDA, SQIVND (reference sequence). Between the trimmed V and J ends, which lost 3 bases and 6 bases, there was a span of 2 bases.